This TCR beta chain was retrieved from a study of blood T cell repertoires in COVID-19. Study-level background: T cells, B-cell-depleted T cells, or PBMCs provided the cDNA or gDNA that served as material.

Assay used: immunoSEQ multiplex PCR; TCRdb lists only in-frame clones, some missing. Among approximately 210,000 clones, just over 85% were seen once, and the ten largest hold around 1.4%. The ends were cut back, 4 bases at V and 0 bases at J, with 9 bases in the middle. The CDR3 is 13 amino acids. The germline CDR1 and CDR2 sequences are SQVTM and ANQGSEA. The material sequenced was peripheral blood. This rearrangement joins TRBV29-1 to TRBJ1-1, with a possible D match to TRBD1 (5 bases). The origin of this receptor is a man between 18 and 29 years old with active or convalescent COVID-19. CDR3 residues: CSVVRQMNTEAFF. The CDR3 DNA sequence: TGCAGCGTTGTTCGACAGATGAACACTGAAGCTTTCTTT.